The 20 T cell receptor beta chains presented below share a single source sample, sequenced in a study of shared clonotypes between healthy human individuals. The table came from immunoSEQ multiplex PCR; TCRdb's copy has only in-frame clones and leaves some out. Among under 1 million clones, about 96% were seen once, and the ten largest hold 0.2% to 0.25%. Naive CD8 cells lacked CD45RO, underwent positive selection for CCR7 and left out terminally differentiated effector memory CD45RA+ cells. Specimen: naive CD8+ T cells sorted from blood. The receptors come from a man aged 25 to 45 in good health.

V gene TRBV11-2 combines with J gene TRBJ2-2; D unclear. V lost 5 bases and J lost 4, with 5 bases in between. Germline CDR1 and CDR2: SGHAT and FQNNGV. CDR3 length: 12 residues. CDR3 amino acids: CASSHLTGELFF. For the CDR3, the DNA is TGTGCCAGCAGCCACCTCACCGGGGAGCTGTTTTTT.

The rearrangement links TRBV7-9 to TRBJ2-7, with 7 nucleotides matching TRBD2. The germline gives CDR1 SEHNR, CDR2 FQNEAQ (reference sequence). V lost 5 bases to trimming and J lost 4 bases; unmatched junction nucleotides: 5. The CDR3 loop spans 13 amino acids. The CDR3: CASSPGEGYEQYF. DNA of the CDR3: TGTGCCAGCAGCCCCGGGGAGGGATACGAGCAGTACTTC.

The DNA for the CDR3 is TGTGCCAGCAGCCAAGTTGTGACGGGAGACCTCTTTTACGAGCAGTACTTC. Translating it yields CASSQVVTGDLFYEQYF. V and J are TRBV14 and TRBJ2-7; TRBD2 is a possible D gene (6 bases). Germline CDR1 and CDR2: SGHDN and FVKESK. The CDR3 runs to 17 residues. Trimming stripped 1 base from V and 4 bases from J, with 20 bases between.

The chain recombines TRBV14 with TRBJ2-1; TRBD2 aligns across 12 bases. This CDR3 spans 14 amino acids. Unmatched junction bases numbered 4, after V lost 4 bases and J lost 9 bases. CDR1 is SGHDN and CDR2 is FVKESK in the germline V gene. The CDR3 here is CASSRLAGDGEQFF. For the CDR3, the DNA is TGTGCCAGCAGCCGACTAGCGGGAGATGGTGAGCAGTTCTTC.

This clone was detected once. V and J are TRBV5-1 and TRBJ1-2; no clear D. This CDR3 has 16 residues. V lost 4 bases and J lost 2, with 18 bases in between. Germline CDR1 and CDR2: SGHRS and YFSETQ. Here the CDR3 reads CASSRFPADSNYGYTF. The CDR3 coding sequence is TGCGCCAGCAGCCGTTTTCCGGCAGACTCAAACTATGGCTACACCTTC.

The chain links TRBV10-2 to TRBJ2-7, with TRBD1 matching 7 bases. The ends lost 5 bases at V and 2 bases at J; junction bases unmatched: 3. The CDR3 sequence is 13 residues long. CDR1 and CDR2 from the germline V gene are WSHSY and SAAADI. The CDR3 region is CASSKDRPYEQYF. DNA for the CDR3: TGCGCCAGCAGTAAGGACAGGCCCTACGAGCAGTACTTC.

V is TRBV7-3 and J is TRBJ1-1; 10 positions agree with TRBD1. The CDR3 has 15 amino acids. Losses at the gene ends were 5 bases for V and 0 bases for J; bases not matched to a gene: 3. CDR1 and CDR2 (germline): SGHTA, FQGTGA. The DNA of the CDR3 is TGTGCCAGCAGCGCGACAGGGGGCTTGAACACTGAAGCTTTCTTT. This codes for CASSATGGLNTEAFF.

This clone was recorded once. The chain recombines TRBV4-1 with TRBJ2-7; D remains unclear. V lost 0 bases to trimming and J lost 3 bases, with 21 bases between them. The germline CDR1 and CDR2 sequences are MGHRA and YSYEKL. The CDR3 has 18 amino acids. CDR3 loop: CASSQDLSRTTHSYEQYF. Written as DNA, the CDR3 is TGCGCCAGCAGCCAAGATTTGTCTCGGACGACTCACAGCTACGAGCAGTACTTC.

As for this clone: One end of the junction does not line up with germline, which may come from a read error. The chain couples TRBV4-1 to TRBJ1-3; D uncertain. CDR3 length: 19 residues. In germline, CDR1 is MGHRA, CDR2 YSYEKL. CDR3 sequence (DNA): TGCGCCAGCAGCCAAGATCTCTTGGACCTCGCAAGTAGAGGAATCACCATATATTTT. Protein sequence: CASSQDLLDLASRGITIYF.

V usage is TRBV30 and J usage is TRBJ2-7; D may be TRBD2 (5 bases). The CDR3 consists of 13 residues. The V and J ends lost 2 bases and 3 bases respectively, with 11 bases between them. Germline V gene sequence: CDR1 GTSNPN, CDR2 SVGIG (reference sequence). CDR3 sequence reads: CAWSLSGNYEQYF. The CDR3 nucleotides read TGTGCCTGGAGTTTAAGCGGCAACTACGAGCAGTACTTC. The complete variable domain, with remaining parts taken from reference TRBV30 and TRBJ2-7, reads SQTIHQWPATLVQPVGSPLSLECTVEGTSNPNLYWYRQAAGRGLQLLFYSVGIGQISSEVPQNLSASRPQDRQFILSSKKLLLSDSGFYLCAWSLSGNYEQYFGPGTRLTVT.

The V and J genes are TRBV27 and TRBJ1-2; TRBD1 matches at 11 bases. The CDR3 contains 16 residues. V lost 2 bases to trimming and J lost 4 bases; unmatched junction nucleotides: 6. Germline V gives CDR1 MNHEY, CDR2 SMNVEV (reference sequence). In nucleotides, the CDR3 is TGTGCCAGCAGTTTACGGACAGGGGGCAATCCCTATGGCTACACCTTC. This gives the protein CASSLRTGGNPYGYTF.

This chain links TRBV10-3 with TRBJ1-2; 10 bases agree with TRBD1. The ends lost 8 bases at V and 6 bases at J; junction bases unmatched: 3. The CDR3 runs 12 residues. Germline V gene data show CDR1 as ENHRY and CDR2 as SYGVKD. The CDR3: CAIAGTGDGYTF. The CDR3, as DNA: TGTGCCATCGCCGGGACAGGGGATGGCTACACCTTC.

The J gene is TRBJ1-1, the V gene TRBV7-6; no clear D gene. V lost 5 bases to trimming and J lost 4 bases, with 14 bases between them. CDR3 length equals 14 residues. Germline CDR1 is SGHVS and CDR2 is FNYEAQ. The CDR3 reads CASSTQNVGTEAFF. The CDR3 region has the DNA TGTGCCAGCAGCACACAAAACGTGGGCACTGAAGCTTTCTTT. The whole variable domain, remainder taken from reference TRBV7-6 and TRBJ1-1, is GAGVSQSPRYKVTKRGQDVALRCDPISGHVSLYWYRQALGQGPEFLTYFNYEAQQDKSGLPNDRFSAERPEGSISTLTIQRTEQRDSAMYRCASSTQNVGTEAFFGQGTRLTVV.

The rearrangement joins TRBV28 to TRBJ2-5; TRBD1 matches at 8 bases. V gave up 3 bases and J gave up 0 bases; unmatched junction bases: 3. The V gene's germline CDR1 is MDHEN and CDR2 SYDVKM. This CDR3 contains 15 residues. The CDR3 coding sequence is TGTGCCAGCAGTTTTCACAGGGGGTACCAAGAGACCCAGTACTTC. Translated, it gives CASSFHRGYQETQYF.

This clone was seen more than once but under ten times. This rearrangement joins TRBV7-9 to TRBJ2-4; tentative D call: TRBD1 (6 bases). The germline V gene encodes CDR1 SEHNR and CDR2 FQNEAQ (reference sequence). V was clipped by 11 bases and J by 3 bases, with 20 bases between them. CDR3 length: 15 residues. CDR3 protein: CAGSSTGPFKNIQYF. In DNA, the CDR3 is TGTGCCGGGTCAAGCACAGGGCCCTTCAAAAACATTCAGTACTTC.

The CDR3 DNA follows: TGTGCCAGCAGTTACTCTAGTAGCGACAGGCCCTACGAGCAGTACTTC. It specifies CASSYSSSDRPYEQYF. The rearrangement joins TRBV6-5 to TRBJ2-7, with a possible D match to TRBD1 (6 bases). This CDR3 comprises 16 residues. Germline-derived CDR1 and CDR2 are MNHEY and SVGAGI. V shed 0 bases and J shed 2 bases, with 14 bases lying between them.

Concerning this clone itself: The same CDR3 is also encoded by other DNA sequences in this sample. V usage is TRBV7-9 and J usage is TRBJ1-1; 7 bases fit TRBD1. The V gene end was trimmed by 2 bases and the J gene end by 1 base; junction bases not matched to a gene: 4. Germline V CDR1 and CDR2: SEHNR, FQNEAQ (reference sequence). CDR3 length equals 15 residues. The CDR3 DNA reads TGTGCCAGCAGCTTACGGACAGGTGGGAACACTGAAGCTTTCTTT. It encodes CASSLRTGGNTEAFF.

This clone was found once. V usage is TRBV5-1 and J usage is TRBJ2-1; tentative D call: TRBD2 (5 bases). The CDR3 extends over 14 amino acids. Deletions cut 0 bases from V and 8 bases from J, with 12 bases between. Germline values: CDR1 SGHRS, CDR2 YFSETQ. The CDR3 loop reads CASSLVIAHDEQFF. Written as DNA, the CDR3 is TGCGCCAGCAGCTTGGTAATAGCGCACGATGAGCAGTTCTTC.

The CDR3 nucleotides are TGTGCCAGCAGCCCCCCGCTGCGGGAGCTTGAGCAGTTCTTC. Translating gives CASSPPLRELEQFF. The V gene is TRBV14, the J gene TRBJ2-1; 7 nucleotides match TRBD2. Germline CDR1 reads SGHDN; CDR2 reads FVKESK. The junction had 9 bases not matched to a gene; V was cut back by 4 bases and J by 9 bases. This CDR3 is 14 amino acids long.

The chain employs TRBV30 and TRBJ1-1; the D is unclear. CDR1 is GTSNPN, CDR2 SVGIG, per germline (reference sequence). V was pared by 8 bases and J by 5 bases, with 15 bases between. The CDR3 runs to 12 residues. The CDR3 DNA reads as TGTGCCAGCAACCCTCGGGTGACTGAAGCTTTCTTT. This encodes CASNPRVTEAFF.